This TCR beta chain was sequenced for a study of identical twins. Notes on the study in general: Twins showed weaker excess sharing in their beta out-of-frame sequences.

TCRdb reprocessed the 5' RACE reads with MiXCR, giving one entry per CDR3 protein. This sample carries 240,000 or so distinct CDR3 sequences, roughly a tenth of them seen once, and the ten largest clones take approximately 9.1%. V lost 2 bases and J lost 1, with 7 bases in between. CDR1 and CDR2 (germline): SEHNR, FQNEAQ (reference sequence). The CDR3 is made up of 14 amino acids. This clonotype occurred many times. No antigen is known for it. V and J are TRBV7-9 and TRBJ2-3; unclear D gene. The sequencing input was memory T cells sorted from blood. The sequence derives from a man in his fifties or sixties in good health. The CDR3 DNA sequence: TGTGCCAGCAGCTTACTAATGGGCACAGATACGCAGTATTTT. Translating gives CASSLLMGTDTQYF. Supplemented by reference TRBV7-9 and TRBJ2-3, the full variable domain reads DTGVSQNPRHKITKRGQNVTFRCDPISEHNRLYWYRQTLGQGPEFLTYFQNEAQLEKSRLLSDRFSAERPKGSFSTLEIQRTEQGDSAMYLCASSLLMGTDTQYFGPGTRLTVL.